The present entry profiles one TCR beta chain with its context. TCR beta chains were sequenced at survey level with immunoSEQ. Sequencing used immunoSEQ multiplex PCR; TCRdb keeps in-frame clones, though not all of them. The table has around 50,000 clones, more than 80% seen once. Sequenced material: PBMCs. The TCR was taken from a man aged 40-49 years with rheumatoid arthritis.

Written as DNA, the CDR3 is TGTGCCAGCAGTTTGACTAGCGGGAGGGCCAGATACGAGCAGTACTTC. This sequence encodes CASSLTSGRARYEQYF. The chain employs TRBV6-2 or TRBV6-3 and TRBJ2-7; 14 bases fit TRBD2. Germline V gives CDR1 MNHEY, CDR2 SVGEGT. V shed 4 bases, J shed 4 bases, and the junction held 6 bases outside the gene matches. The CDR3 extends over 16 amino acids.